The 11 T cell receptor beta chains presented below share a single source sample, sequenced in a study of blood T cell repertoires in COVID-19. Method: immunoSEQ multiplex PCR; TCRdb's copy keeps in-frame clones and lacks some. In the table there are some 73,000 clones, 82% of which are singletons. The sample was peripheral blood. These receptors originate from a woman aged 60-70 years with acute or convalescent COVID-19.

The rearrangement uses TRBV28 and TRBJ2-7, with 8 bases that match TRBD2. CDR1 is MDHEN and CDR2 is SYDVKM in the germline V gene. The CDR3 is 15 amino acids. J lost 2 bases, V lost 6 bases, and 9 bases had no gene match. CDR3 nucleotide sequence: TGTGCCAGCAGCCCAGTCGGAGCGGGGGCCTACGAGCAGTACTTC. Encoded protein: CASSPVGAGAYEQYF.

The chain combines TRBV30 with TRBJ1-1; TRBD1 matches 10 bases. There are 13 residues in the CDR3. J was trimmed by 7 bases and V by 2 bases; bases with no gene match: 4. Germline lookup yields CDR1 GTSNPN and CDR2 SVGIG (reference sequence). CDR3 loop: CAWSRRTGGEAFF. CDR3 in DNA: TGTGCCTGGAGTAGGAGGACAGGGGGTGAAGCTTTCTTT.

The V gene is TRBV19, the J gene TRBJ2-7; TRBD1 agrees at 8 bases. This CDR3 has 16 residues. The trim removed 0 bases at V and 0 bases at J, leaving 4 bases unmatched. Germline CDR1 reads LNHDA; CDR2 reads SQIVND (reference sequence). The CDR3 region is CASSIDAGGSSYEQYF. CDR3 nucleotide sequence: TGTGCCAGTAGTATAGATGCAGGGGGCAGCTCCTACGAGCAGTACTTC. Filled out from reference TRBV19 and TRBJ2-7, the complete variable domain reads DGGITQSPKYLFRKEGQNVTLSCEQNLNHDAMYWYRQDPGQGLRLIYYSQIVNDFQKGDIAEGYSVSREKKESFPLTVTSAQKNPTAFYLCASSIDAGGSSYEQYFGPGTRLTVT.

V usage is TRBV15 and J usage is TRBJ1-4; possible D gene TRBD1, 6 bases. Germline values: CDR1 LNHNV, CDR2 YYDKDF (reference sequence). The ends were cut back, 0 bases at V and 6 bases at J, with 14 bases in the middle. The CDR3 loop spans 16 amino acids. In DNA, the CDR3 is TGTGCCACCAGCAGAGATCTAACAGGGCGGGATGAAAAACTGTTTTTT. It is translated as CATSRDLTGRDEKLFF. Complete variable domain (other parts from reference TRBV15 and TRBJ1-4): DAMVIQNPRYQVTQFGKPVTLSCSQTLNHNVMYWYQQKSSQAPKLLFHYYDKDFNNEADTPDNFQSRRPNTSFCFLDIRSPGLGDTAMYLCATSRDLTGRDEKLFFGSGTQLSVL.

The chain links TRBV3-1 (or the pseudogene TRBV3-2) to TRBJ2-7, with D unclear. This CDR3 has 11 residues. Germline-derived CDR1 and CDR2 are LGHDT and YNNKEL (reference sequence). With 4 bases removed from V and 3 bases from J, the gap between germline ends came to 4 bases. CDR3 amino acids: CASSLNYEQYF. In nucleotides, the CDR3 is TGTGCCAGCAGCCTAAACTACGAGCAGTACTTC.

The chain is built from TRBV29-1 and TRBJ1-1, with D possibly matching TRBD1 (6 bases). Trimming cost V 7 bases and J 1 base, with 13 bases left between them. Per germline, CDR1 SQVTM and CDR2 ANQGSEA. This CDR3 is built from 13 residues. The CDR3 region is CSASQGENTEAFF. The DNA of the CDR3 is TGCAGCGCCTCACAGGGAGAGAACACTGAAGCTTTCTTT.

The J gene is TRBJ1-2, the V gene TRBV27; TRBD1 might be the D (6 bases). The V end lost 1 base, the J end lost 4 bases, and 13 bases lay between the germline ends. The CDR3 spans 15 residues. CDR1 is MNHEY, CDR2 SMNVEV, per germline (reference sequence). In DNA, the CDR3 is TGTGCCAGCAGTTTATTGGGAAGGGGGACCTATGGCTACACCTTC. This encodes CASSLLGRGTYGYTF.

The chain is built from TRBV5-1 and TRBJ2-3; 9 nucleotides line up with TRBD2. Germline V CDR1 and CDR2: SGHRS, YFSETQ. The J segment lost 2 bases and the V segment lost 3 bases, leaving 7 bases of the junction unmatched. The CDR3 sequence is 16 residues long. This chain's CDR3 is CASSSGLAGNTDTQYF. In DNA, the CDR3 is TGCGCCAGCAGCTCGGGACTAGCTGGGAACACAGATACGCAGTATTTT.

J is TRBJ2-5 and V is TRBV5-6; no reliable D call. V was cut by 1 base and J by 3 bases, with 10 bases left in between. The CDR3 spans 14 residues. Germline loops: CDR1 SGHDT, CDR2 YYEEEE. CDR3 sequence (DNA): TGTGCCAGCAGCTTGTATTATAGAGAAGAGACCCAGTACTTC. Its protein product is CASSLYYREETQYF.

The chain uses TRBV5-1 and TRBJ1-4; a weak D match, TRBD1 (6 bases). V gave up 1 base and J gave up 5 bases, with 15 bases separating them. The germline V gene has CDR1 SGHRS and CDR2 YFSETQ. The CDR3 totals 16 residues. This CDR3 is CASSLTGPHWNEKLFF. In DNA, the CDR3 is TGCGCCAGCAGCTTGACAGGGCCCCACTGGAATGAAAAACTGTTTTTT.

The chain uses TRBV7-9 and TRBJ2-2, with TRBD2 matching over 8 bases. This CDR3 spans 17 amino acids. With 2 bases clipped from V and 0 bases from J, the junction kept 5 bases outside the gene matches. Germline CDR1 and CDR2: SEHNR and FQNEAQ (reference sequence). The CDR3 protein is CASSLFGRASNTGELFF. CDR3 sequence (DNA): TGTGCCAGCAGCTTATTCGGGAGGGCCTCGAACACCGGGGAGCTGTTTTTT.